This T cell receptor beta chain comes out of a study of T cells in localized non-small cell lung cancer (dated by TCRdb to about 2020). Background on the whole study: The study examined T cell repertoires in 200 to 250 patients with early-stage NSCLC and compared tumors with uninvolved tumor-adjacent lungs. The mean age of the NSCLC patients was around 67 years, with approximately 130 men and approximately 100 women. The cohort was made up of approximately 250 treatment-naive NSCLC patients whose localized lung tumors had been resected.

TCR beta CDR3 regions were sequenced from DNA using the immunoSEQ Assay. The source study handled its data this way. To compute T cell density, TCR beta template counts were normalized to usable DNA, which was estimated by amplifying housekeeping genes. Using the preseqR package, richness was estimated by extrapolating to 120,000 templates for tissue samples and 400,000 templates for PBMC samples. Clonality was defined as one minus Pielou's evenness. Differential abundance testing on productive amino-acid clonotypes, with a minimum total count of 5 and an alpha of 0.1, was used to identify tissue-enriched TCRs. Repertoire overlap between compartments was quantified with the Jaccard Index and Morisita Overlap Index. GLIPH grouped TCR beta CDR3s together with public tetramer-defined viral CDR3s, and a viral motif had to include at least three viral sequences and also show V-gene enrichment. The table was pulled from immuneACCESS by TCRdb, which kept in-frame rearrangements only. Such tables lose some clones; where checked, under half of the loss comes from unresolved V genes, and the rest has no known cause. The V and J calls and the clone size are those of that table, but D and trimming were determined from the DNA. This sample lists 35,000 or so clones; 75% to 90% were detected once. The ten biggest clones cover around 2.9% of the sample.

At diagnosis, tumor, uninvolved tumor-adjacent lung and peripheral blood were collected and then preserved as a mix of FFPE and fresh-frozen material. For TCR repertoire profiling, blood samples were analyzed as peripheral blood mononuclear cells. Study-level results and caveats: Because multi-region tumor sequencing was not done, intratumor heterogeneity could not be ruled out. Since the design was exploratory, TCR variables were selected using unadjusted p-values with no false-discovery rate correction. Of the top 100 tumor clones, a median of approximately 60 were detected in paired uninvolved adjacent lung; around 27 were also among that lung's top 100. Uninvolved tumor-adjacent lung showed the highest T cell clonality, higher than tumor, which suggests more focused antigenic responses in the uninvolved tumor-adjacent lung. Higher T cell density in blood was associated with longer overall survival, whereas higher clonality in adjacent lung was associated with shorter survival.

The CDR3 covers 17 residues, taking in both the cysteine and the phenylalanine. The sequence is cut down to CDR3 DNA, 51 bases in frame from base 1. As concerns this clone: The antigen it binds to is not known. No much larger clone is present one base from it, and per-base qualities are unavailable.

The source of this sequence is a woman aged 40-75 years with stage I lung adenocarcinoma. Specimen: peripheral blood, collected before any cancer treatment. The chain employs TRBV1 and TRBJ2-3; the table's D call of TRBD2 was not tested on the DNA. TRBV1 is marked as a pseudogene. The CDR3 region has the sequence CTSSILGVRPSTDTQYF. The DNA is TGCACCAGCAGCATCCTCGGGGTTAGACCTAGCACAGATACGCAGTATTTT.